One and the same sample provided the 10 T cell receptor beta chains below, sequenced in a study of cytomegalovirus exposure and HLA in healthy donors. Use of 60 Vbeta and 13 Jbeta primers characterized the PCR. The method was immunoSEQ multiplex PCR; TCRdb's version includes in-frame clones alone and lacks a portion of them. The ten most abundant clones cover roughly 3.4% of a sample with 91,000 or so clones. What was sequenced was PBMCs. These receptor sequences come from a woman between 25 and 40 years old in good health and CMV-seronegative.

This sequence joins TRBV10-3 and TRBJ1-2; 7 nucleotides line up with TRBD1. The germline CDR1 and CDR2 sequences are ENHRY and SYGVKD. V trimming: 4 bases; J trimming: 3 bases; junction bases outside the gene matches: 2. There are 13 residues in the CDR3. CDR3 residues: CAISADRDYGYTF. In DNA, the CDR3 is TGTGCCATCAGTGCAGACAGGGACTATGGCTACACCTTC.

V and J are TRBV27 and TRBJ2-7; possible D gene TRBD1, 5 bases. CDR1 is MNHEY and CDR2 is SMNVEV in the germline V gene (reference sequence). The CDR3 contains 12 residues. V was trimmed by 1 base and J by 11 bases, leaving 12 bases between them. The CDR3 region is CASSLLSGAEYF. For the CDR3, the DNA is TGTGCCAGCAGTTTATTGTCTGGGGCCGAGTACTTC.

This chain uses TRBV6-1 with TRBJ1-5, with D perhaps TRBD1 (5 bases). Per the germline V gene, CDR1 is MNHNS and CDR2 is SASEGT. V shed 4 bases and J shed 3 bases, with 19 bases lying between them. The CDR3 is 17 amino acids. CDR3 sequence: CASSATFGGSHNQPQHF. The CDR3 nucleotides are TGTGCCAGCAGTGCTACCTTTGGGGGGAGCCACAATCAGCCCCAGCATTTT.

CDR3: CASTLKILSYEQYF. CDR3 in DNA: TGTGCCAGCACCCTAAAAATACTCTCCTACGAGCAGTACTTC. The V call is TRBV6-6, the J call TRBJ2-5, with no clear D. The J call may be wrong; the DNA end is better matched by TRBJ2-7. The germline V gene encodes CDR1 MNHNY and CDR2 SVGAGI (reference sequence). This CDR3 has 14 amino acids.

This chain joins TRBV2 and TRBJ2-3, with D possibly being TRBD1 (5 bases). The length of the CDR3 is 14 residues. V was trimmed by 7 bases and J by 3 bases, leaving 14 bases between them. Germline CDR1 and CDR2: SNHLY and FYNNEI. CDR3 nucleotide sequence: TGTGCCAGCACCAAGGGGCTCGGGACAGATACGCAGTATTTT. It encodes CASTKGLGTDTQYF.

The chain combines TRBV30 with TRBJ2-7; D may be TRBD2 (7 bases). This CDR3 contains 14 residues. Germline V lookup: CDR1 GTSNPN, CDR2 SVGIG (reference sequence). The ends were cut back, 2 bases at V and 3 bases at J, with 14 bases in the middle. DNA for the CDR3: TGTGCCTGGAGTAGGCGGGGGCCCAACTACGAGCAGTACTTC. Its translation is CAWSRRGPNYEQYF.

This chain joins TRBV7-8 and TRBJ2-4, with 9 nucleotides matching TRBD2. The CDR3 is 15 residues long. The germline CDR1 and CDR2 sequences are SGHVS and FQNEAQ. With V trimmed by 3 bases and J by 9 bases, 9 bases remained unmatched. This CDR3 reads CASSFGGGADGIQYF. For the CDR3, the DNA is TGTGCCAGCAGCTTTGGCGGGGGGGCCGATGGCATTCAGTACTTC. The full variable domain, its missing parts supplied by reference TRBV7-8 and TRBJ2-4, is GAGVSQSPRYKVAKRGQDVALRCDPISGHVSLFWYQQALGQGPEFLTYFQNEAQLDKSGLPSDRFFAERPEGSVSTLKIQRTQQEDSAVYLCASSFGGGADGIQYFGAGTRLSVL.

V and J are TRBV7-2 and TRBJ2-2; 11 bases are shared with TRBD2. The CDR3 loop spans 18 amino acids. V dropped 1 base and J dropped 1; count of bases not matched to a gene: 5. Germline CDR1 SGHTA, CDR2 FQGNSA. The CDR3 here is CASSLGLAGGVNTGELFF. CDR3 coding DNA: TGTGCCAGCAGCTTAGGGCTAGCGGGGGGCGTGAACACCGGGGAGCTGTTTTTT. The entire variable domain, with the rest obtained from reference TRBV7-2 and TRBJ2-2, is as follows: GAGVSQSPSNKVTEKGKDVELRCDPISGHTALYWYRQSLGQGLEFLIYFQGNSAPDKSGLPSDRFSAERTGGSVSTLTIQRTQQEDSAVYLCASSLGLAGGVNTGELFFGEGSRLTVL.

This chain links TRBV5-1 with TRBJ1-2, with 9 bases fitting TRBD1. The V and J ends lost 2 bases and 6 bases, in that order; junction bases with no gene match: 8. This CDR3 is 15 amino acids long. Germline CDR1 reads SGHRS; CDR2 reads YFSETQ. CDR3 region: CASSFLGQGFNGYTF. The DNA of the CDR3 is TGCGCCAGCAGCTTCCTCGGACAGGGGTTTAATGGCTACACCTTC. The full variable domain, completed using reference TRBV5-1 and TRBJ1-2, is KAGVTQTPRYLIKTRGQQVTLSCSPISGHRSVSWYQQTPGQGLQFLFEYFSETQRNKGNFPGRFSGRQFSNSRSEMNVSTLELGDSALYLCASSFLGQGFNGYTFGSGTRLTVV.

The chain employs TRBV27 and TRBJ2-1; a possible D gene is TRBD2 (6 bases). The V gene lost 7 bases and the J gene lost 0 bases, with 13 bases spanning the gap. The CDR3 sequence is 15 residues long. From germline, CDR1 is MNHEY and CDR2 SMNVEV (reference sequence). The CDR3 DNA reads TGTGCCAGCACCCGGGAGTACAGCTCCTACAATGAGCAGTTCTTC. It is translated as CASTREYSSYNEQFF.